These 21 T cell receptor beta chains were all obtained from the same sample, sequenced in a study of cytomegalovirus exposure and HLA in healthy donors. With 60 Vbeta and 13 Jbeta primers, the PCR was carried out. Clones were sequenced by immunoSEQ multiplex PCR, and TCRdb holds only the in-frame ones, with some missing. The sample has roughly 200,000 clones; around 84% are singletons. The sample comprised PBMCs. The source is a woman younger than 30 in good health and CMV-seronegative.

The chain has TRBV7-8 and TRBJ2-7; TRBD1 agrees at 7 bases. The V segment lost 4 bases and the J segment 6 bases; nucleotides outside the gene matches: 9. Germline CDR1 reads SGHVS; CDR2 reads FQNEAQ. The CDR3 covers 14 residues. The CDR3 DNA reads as TGTGCCAGCAGCTCCGGGACAGCTGTAGGCGAGCAGTACTTC. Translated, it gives CASSSGTAVGEQYF.

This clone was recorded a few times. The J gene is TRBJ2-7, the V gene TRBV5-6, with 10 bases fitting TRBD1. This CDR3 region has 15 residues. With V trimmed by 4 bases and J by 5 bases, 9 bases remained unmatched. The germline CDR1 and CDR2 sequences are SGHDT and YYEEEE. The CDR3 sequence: CASSIRQGALHEQYF. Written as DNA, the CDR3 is TGTGCCAGCAGCATCCGACAGGGGGCGCTTCACGAGCAGTACTTC.

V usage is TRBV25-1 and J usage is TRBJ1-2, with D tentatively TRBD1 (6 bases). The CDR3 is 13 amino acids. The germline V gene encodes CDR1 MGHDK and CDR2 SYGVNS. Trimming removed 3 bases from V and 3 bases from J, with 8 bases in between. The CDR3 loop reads CASSDRGDYGYTF. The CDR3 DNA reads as TGTGCCAGCAGTGACAGGGGTGACTATGGCTACACCTTC.

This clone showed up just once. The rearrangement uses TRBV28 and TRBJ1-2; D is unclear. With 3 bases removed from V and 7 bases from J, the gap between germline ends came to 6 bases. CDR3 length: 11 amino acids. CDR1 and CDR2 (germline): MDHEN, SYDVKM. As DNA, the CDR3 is TGTGCCAGCAGTTTGAGGGTTGGCTACACCTTC. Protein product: CASSLRVGYTF.

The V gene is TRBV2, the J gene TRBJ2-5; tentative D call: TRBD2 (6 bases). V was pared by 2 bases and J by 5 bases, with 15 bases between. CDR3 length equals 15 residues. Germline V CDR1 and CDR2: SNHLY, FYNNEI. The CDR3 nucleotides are TGTGCCAGCAGTGAAACGGGGGTCGGAATGGAGACCCAGTACTTC. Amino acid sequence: CASSETGVGMETQYF.

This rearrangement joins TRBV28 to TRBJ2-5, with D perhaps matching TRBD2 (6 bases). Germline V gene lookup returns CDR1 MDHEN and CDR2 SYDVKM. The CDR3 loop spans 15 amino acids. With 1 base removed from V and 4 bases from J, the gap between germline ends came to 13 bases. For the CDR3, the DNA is TGTGCCAGCAGTTTATATGGGGCGGGGAGAGAGACCCAGTACTTC. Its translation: CASSLYGAGRETQYF.

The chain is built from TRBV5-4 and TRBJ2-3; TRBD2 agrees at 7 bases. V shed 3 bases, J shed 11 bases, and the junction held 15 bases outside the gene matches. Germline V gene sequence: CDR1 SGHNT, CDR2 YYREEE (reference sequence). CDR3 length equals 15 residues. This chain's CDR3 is CASSSPTSPPGRQYF. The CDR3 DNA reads TGTGCCAGCAGCTCCCCGACTAGCCCTCCTGGCAGGCAGTATTTT.

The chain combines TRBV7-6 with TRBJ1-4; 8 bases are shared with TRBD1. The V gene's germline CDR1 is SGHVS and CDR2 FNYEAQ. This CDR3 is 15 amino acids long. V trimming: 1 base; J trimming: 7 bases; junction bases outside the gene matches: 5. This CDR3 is CASSLGAGTGEKLFF. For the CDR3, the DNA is TGTGCCAGCAGCTTAGGTGCCGGGACAGGTGAAAAACTGTTTTTT. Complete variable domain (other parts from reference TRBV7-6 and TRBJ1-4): GAGVSQSPRYKVTKRGQDVALRCDPISGHVSLYWYRQALGQGPEFLTYFNYEAQQDKSGLPNDRFSAERPEGSISTLTIQRTEQRDSAMYRCASSLGAGTGEKLFFGSGTQLSVL.

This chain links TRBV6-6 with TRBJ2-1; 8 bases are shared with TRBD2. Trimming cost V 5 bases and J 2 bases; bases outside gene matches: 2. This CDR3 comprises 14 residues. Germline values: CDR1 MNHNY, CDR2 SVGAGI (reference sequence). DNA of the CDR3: TGTGCCAGCAGTACACTAGCGGCCTACAATGAGCAGTTCTTC. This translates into CASSTLAAYNEQFF.

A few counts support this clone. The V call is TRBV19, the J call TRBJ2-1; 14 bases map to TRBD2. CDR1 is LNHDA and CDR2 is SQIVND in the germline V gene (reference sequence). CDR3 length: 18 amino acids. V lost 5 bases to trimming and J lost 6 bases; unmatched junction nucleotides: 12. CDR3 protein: CASSPLQGGLAGANEQFF. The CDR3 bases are TGTGCCAGTAGTCCCCTACAAGGGGGACTAGCGGGAGCCAATGAGCAGTTCTTC.

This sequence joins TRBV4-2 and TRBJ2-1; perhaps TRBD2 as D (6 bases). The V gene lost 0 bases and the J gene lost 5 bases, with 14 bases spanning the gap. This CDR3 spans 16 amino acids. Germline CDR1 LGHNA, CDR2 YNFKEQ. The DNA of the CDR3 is TGTGCCAGCAGCCAAGACGGGACTCCTGGTAACAATGAGCAGTTCTTC. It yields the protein CASSQDGTPGNNEQFF.

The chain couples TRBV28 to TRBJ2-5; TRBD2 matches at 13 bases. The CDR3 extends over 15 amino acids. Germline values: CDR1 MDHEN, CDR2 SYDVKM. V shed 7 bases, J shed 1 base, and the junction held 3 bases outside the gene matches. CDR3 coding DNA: TGTGCCAGCACGGGACTAGCGGGGTTCCAAGAGACCCAGTACTTC. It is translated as CASTGLAGFQETQYF.

The CDR3 DNA reads TGTGCCTGGAGTTTTACAGGGGGCGGTGGGGAGACCCAGTACTTC. Its translation is CAWSFTGGGGETQYF. V gene TRBV30 combines with J gene TRBJ2-5; 9 bases fit TRBD1. The V gene end was trimmed by 2 bases and the J gene end by 5 bases; junction bases not matched to a gene: 9. CDR3 size: 15 residues. Looked up from germline, CDR1 is GTSNPN and CDR2 is SVGIG (reference sequence).

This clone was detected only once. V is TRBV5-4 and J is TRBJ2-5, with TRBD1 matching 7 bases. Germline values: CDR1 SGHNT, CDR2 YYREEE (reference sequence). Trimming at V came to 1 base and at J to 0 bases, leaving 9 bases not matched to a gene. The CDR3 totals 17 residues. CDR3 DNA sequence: TGTGCCAGCAGCTTGATGAGGATCACAGGGGACCAAGAGACCCAGTACTTC. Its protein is CASSLMRITGDQETQYF.

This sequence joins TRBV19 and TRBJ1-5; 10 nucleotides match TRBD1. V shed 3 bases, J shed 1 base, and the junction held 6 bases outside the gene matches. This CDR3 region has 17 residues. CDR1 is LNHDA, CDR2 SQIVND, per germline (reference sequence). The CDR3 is CASSIETGGASNQPQHF. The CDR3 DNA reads TGTGCCAGTAGTATTGAGACAGGGGGCGCGAGCAATCAGCCCCAGCATTTT.

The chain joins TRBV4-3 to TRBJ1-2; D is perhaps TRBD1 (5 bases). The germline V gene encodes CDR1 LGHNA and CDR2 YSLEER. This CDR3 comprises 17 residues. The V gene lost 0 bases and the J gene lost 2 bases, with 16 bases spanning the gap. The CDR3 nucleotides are TGCGCCAGCAGCCAAGATCGTGCCGGGGGGAAAAACTATGGCTACACCTTC. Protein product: CASSQDRAGGKNYGYTF.

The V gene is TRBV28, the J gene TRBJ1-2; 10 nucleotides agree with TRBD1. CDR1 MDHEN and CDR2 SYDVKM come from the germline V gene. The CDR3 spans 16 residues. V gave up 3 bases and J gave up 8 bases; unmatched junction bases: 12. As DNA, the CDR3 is TGTGCCAGCAGTTTTCGTCTTGGGGACAGGGGACTCGGCTACACCTTC. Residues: CASSFRLGDRGLGYTF.

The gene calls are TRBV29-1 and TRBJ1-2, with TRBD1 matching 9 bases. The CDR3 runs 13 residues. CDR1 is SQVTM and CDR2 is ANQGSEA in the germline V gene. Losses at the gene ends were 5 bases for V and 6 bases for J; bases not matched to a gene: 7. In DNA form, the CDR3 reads TGCAGCGTTATACCGGGACAGGGACATGGCTACACCTTC. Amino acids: CSVIPGQGHGYTF.

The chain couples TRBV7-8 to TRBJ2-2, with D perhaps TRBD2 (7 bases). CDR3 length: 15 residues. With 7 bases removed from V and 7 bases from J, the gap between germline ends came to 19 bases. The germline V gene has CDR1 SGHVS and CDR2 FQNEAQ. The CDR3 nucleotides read TGTGCCAGCACCCCCGTGGGGGGGGCGGTCGGGGAGCTGTTTTTT. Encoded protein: CASTPVGGAVGELFF.

The CDR3 protein is CASSGVGERGEKLFF. Written as DNA, the CDR3 is TGTGCCAGCAGCGGTGTTGGGGAGCGCGGCGAAAAACTGTTTTTT. This chain connects TRBV7-9 to TRBJ1-4; D gene unclear. Looked up from germline, CDR1 is SEHNR and CDR2 is FQNEAQ (reference sequence). V dropped 5 bases and J dropped 8 bases, with 18 bases sitting between them. The CDR3 extends over 15 amino acids.

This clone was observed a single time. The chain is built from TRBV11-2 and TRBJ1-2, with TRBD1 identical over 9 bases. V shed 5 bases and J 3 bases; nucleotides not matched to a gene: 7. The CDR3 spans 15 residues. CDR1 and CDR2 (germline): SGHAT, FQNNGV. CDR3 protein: CASSPRQGVYYGYTF. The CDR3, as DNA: TGTGCCAGCAGCCCACGACAGGGGGTGTACTATGGCTACACCTTC. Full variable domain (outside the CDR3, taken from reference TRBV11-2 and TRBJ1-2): EAGVAQSPRYKIIEKRQSVAFWCNPISGHATLYWYQQILGQGPKLLIQFQNNGVVDDSQLPKDRFSAERLKGVDSTLKIQPAKLEDSAVYLCASSPRQGVYYGYTFGSGTRLTVV.